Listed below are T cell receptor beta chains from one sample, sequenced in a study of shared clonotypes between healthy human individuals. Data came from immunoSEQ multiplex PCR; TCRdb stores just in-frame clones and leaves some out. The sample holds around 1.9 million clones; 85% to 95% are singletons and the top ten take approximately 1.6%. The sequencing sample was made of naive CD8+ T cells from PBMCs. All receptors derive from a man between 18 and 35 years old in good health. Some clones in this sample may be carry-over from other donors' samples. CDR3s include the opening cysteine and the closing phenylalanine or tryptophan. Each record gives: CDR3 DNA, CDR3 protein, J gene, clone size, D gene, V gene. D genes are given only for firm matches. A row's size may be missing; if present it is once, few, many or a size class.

TGTGCCAGCAGCTTACGACAAGGCTCCTACAATGAGCAGTTCTTC CASSLRQGSYNEQFF TRBJ2-1 - - TRBV7-3
TGCAGCGTTGAATCGGGTATTGATGGGGGGCCTGGCGGCTACACCTTC CSVESGIDGGPGGYTF TRBJ1-2 - - TRBV29-1
TGTGCCAGCAGTTTTACGGAAGTTACCGGGGGGATGCGTGGCTACACCTTC CASSFTEVTGGMRGYTF TRBJ1-2 - - TRBV27
TGTGCCACTTCCCTTTTGGGGCTGGGGGATCAGCCCCAGCATTTT CATSLLGLGDQPQHF TRBJ1-5 - - TRBV15
TGTGCCAGCAGTGTGGGGTCAGGAGCCAAAAACATTCAGTACTTC CASSVGSGAKNIQYF TRBJ2-4 - - TRBV25-1
TGTGCCAGCAGCCCCCTGGGAGCGGGTGGAGAGACCCAGTACTTC CASSPLGAGGETQYF TRBJ2-5 - - TRBV7-2
TGTGCCAGCAGTCGCATGGGGGAACAGACGTGGAACGAGCAGTACTTC CASSRMGEQTWNEQYF TRBJ2-7 - - TRBV28
TGTGCCAGCAGCTTACGTAGACCCACAGATACGCAGTATTTT CASSLRRPTDTQYF TRBJ2-3 - - TRBV7-3
TGCGCCAGCAGCTTGGCTCAGTTGGCGGCCACTGAAGCTTTCTTT CASSLAQLAATEAFF TRBJ1-1 - - TRBV5-1
TGTGCCAGCAGCTTCGCAGGGTATATAGATGGCTACACCTTC CASSFAGYIDGYTF TRBJ1-2 - - TRBV7-2
TGTGCCAGCAGCTTGCGGGGGACCGGGGAGCTGTTTTTT CASSLRGTGELFF TRBJ2-2 - TRBD2 TRBV11-3
TGTGCCAGCAGGCCCCGGGGTAGCAATCAGCCCCAGCATTTT CASRPRGSNQPQHF TRBJ1-5 - - TRBV27
TGTGCCAGCGTGCGGGAGGGCCTAAATGAGCAGTTCTTC CASVREGLNEQFF TRBJ2-1 - TRBD2 TRBV7-9
TGTGCCAGCAGTACCGGGGCCAACGTCCTGACTTTC CASSTGANVLTF TRBJ2-6 - - TRBV27
TGCGCCAGCAGCCCCGGACCGGGGAATCAGCCCCAGCATTTT CASSPGPGNQPQHF TRBJ1-5 - - TRBV4-1
TGCGCCAGCAGTTTCGGACAGGGGAACACTGAAGCTTTCTTT CASSFGQGNTEAFF TRBJ1-1 - TRBD1 TRBV5-1
TGCGCCAGCAGCCAAGGGCAGGGCTACAATGAGCAGTTCTTC CASSQGQGYNEQFF TRBJ2-1 - - TRBV4-1
TGTGCCAGCAGCTTGGTTCCCCTAGGCTACACCTTC CASSLVPLGYTF TRBJ1-2 - - TRBV5-8
TGTGCCAGCAGCGTAGCTGGAGTCGACAATGAGCAGTTCTTC CASSVAGVDNEQFF TRBJ2-1 - - TRBV9
TGCGCCAGCAGTGAGTCCTGGGTAGCGGGGGAGGACACCGGGGAGCTGTTTTTT CASSESWVAGEDTGELFF TRBJ2-2 - TRBD2 TRBV10-1
TGCGCCAGCAGCTTGGCCGCCAGCTACGAGCAGTACTTC CASSLAASYEQYF TRBJ2-7 - - TRBV5-1
TGTGCCAGCAGTTTGGGGACAGGGAGCTCCTACGAGCAGTACTTC CASSLGTGSSYEQYF TRBJ2-7 - TRBD1 TRBV27
TGTGCCAGCAGCCCGTATTCCGGACTGGACTACGAGCAGTACTTC CASSPYSGLDYEQYF TRBJ2-7 once - TRBV14
TGTGCCAGCAGTTACTTAGTCCGGGACACCGCCTATGGCTACACCTTC CASSYLVRDTAYGYTF TRBJ1-2 - - TRBV6-6
TGTGCCAGCAGCGAAACCGGGCCGAAGCTTTCACCCCTCCACTTT CASSETGPKLSPLHF TRBJ1-6 - - TRBV7-9
TGTGCCATCAGTGGGGGACAGGCCGTCTACGAGCAGTACTTC CAISGGQAVYEQYF TRBJ2-7 - TRBD1 TRBV10-3
TGCAGCGCGATACCCCTGCTAGCGAATGCCCGGGCCGGGGAGCTGTTTTTT CSAIPLLANARAGELFF TRBJ2-2 - - TRBV29-1
TGTGCCAGCTGCACTTACGGCAATCAGCCCCAGCATTTT CASCTYGNQPQHF TRBJ1-5 - - TRBV28
TGTGCCAGCTACGGGAGCGGTAACCACGAGCAGTACTTC CASYGSGNHEQYF TRBJ2-7 - - TRBV27
TGTGCCAGCAGTTTGTGGCACTACGAGCAGTACTTC CASSLWHYEQYF TRBJ2-7 - - TRBV28
TGTGCCAGCAGCGTAGGCCAGGGAGCGAACTATGGCTACACCTTC CASSVGQGANYGYTF TRBJ1-2 - - TRBV9
TGTGCCAGCAGCCAAGAGGGCAGGGGTAATGAAAAACTGTTTTTT CASSQEGRGNEKLFF TRBJ1-4 - - TRBV4-2
TGTGCCAGCAGCTTACGGCCACTTGGGCGGGAGGGTCCAGATACGCAGTATTTT CASSLRPLGREGPDTQYF TRBJ2-3 - TRBD2 TRBV7-3
TGCAGCGTTGAAGGACCGGGACCCGAGCAGTTCTTC CSVEGPGPEQFF TRBJ2-1 - - TRBV29-1
TGTGCCAGCAGCAACCCCGGGACAGATAATACCGGGGCCAACGTCCTGACTTTC CASSNPGTDNTGANVLTF TRBJ2-6 - TRBD1 TRBV7-3
TGTGCCAGCAGTTTAGGAGGGAGGGGGAACAATGAGCAGTTCTTC CASSLGGRGNNEQFF TRBJ2-1 - - TRBV27
TGTGCCAGCAGTATTACAGGGGGCGTCCAGCCCCAGCATTTT CASSITGGVQPQHF TRBJ1-5 - TRBD1 TRBV27
TGTGCCAGCAGCCGCCCGGGACAGGGCGTCGAGACCCAGTACTTC CASSRPGQGVETQYF TRBJ2-5 - TRBD1 TRBV4-2
TGTGCCAGCAGTCCCGACAGTCCGGGGGTCCGGAATGAGCAGTTCTTC CASSPDSPGVRNEQFF TRBJ2-1 - - TRBV27
TGTGCCAGTGCCTCGAGCAGGACTGGGAATGAGCAGTTCTTC CASASSRTGNEQFF TRBJ2-1 - - TRBV27